Below, 20 T cell receptor beta chains from the same sample are listed, as sequenced in a study of immune cell composition in non-small cell lung cancer. TCRdb keeps only in-frame clones here, not all; method: immunoSEQ multiplex PCR. The sample includes roughly 6,700 clones, 60% to 75% of them seen just once. Sequences were obtained from lung tumor tissue. These receptors all come from a human donor with non-small cell lung cancer.

The chain is built from TRBV7-8 and TRBJ1-4, with 9 nucleotides matching TRBD1. Germline V gene data show CDR1 as SGHVS and CDR2 as FQNEAQ. The V segment lost 4 bases and the J segment 8 bases; nucleotides outside the gene matches: 8. This CDR3 comprises 15 residues. This chain's CDR3 is CASSWDRVLREKLFF. The CDR3 DNA reads TGTGCCAGCAGCTGGGACAGGGTACTGCGCGAAAAACTGTTTTTT.

This chain uses TRBV4-1 with TRBJ1-5; TRBD1 is a possible D gene (5 bases). The V and J ends lost 0 bases and 0 bases respectively, with 12 bases between them. Germline V gene data show CDR1 as MGHRA and CDR2 as YSYEKL. CDR3 length: 17 residues. The CDR3: CASSQDRRGSSNQPQHF. The CDR3 region has the DNA TGCGCCAGCAGCCAAGATCGAAGGGGATCTAGCAATCAGCCCCAGCATTTT.

V and J are TRBV5-6 and TRBJ1-5; D is possibly TRBD1 (6 bases). Germline V gene data show CDR1 as SGHDT and CDR2 as YYEEEE. V was shortened by 3 bases and J by 7 bases, with 17 bases between the two germline ends. CDR3 size: 15 residues. CDR3 loop: CASSSNRARGQPQHF. The CDR3 coding sequence is TGTGCCAGCAGCTCAAACAGGGCACGAGGACAGCCCCAGCATTTT.

Only one count was recorded for this clone. The chain couples TRBV18 to TRBJ1-1; 7 bases map to TRBD1. Germline assignment: CDR1 KGHSH and CDR2 LQKENI. The CDR3 runs to 14 residues. V dropped 3 bases and J dropped 9; count of bases not matched to a gene: 10. Here the CDR3 DNA reads TGTGCCAGCTCACCTTCGGGACAGTGGCGCCAAGCTTTCTTT. Protein: CASSPSGQWRQAFF.

This chain links TRBV28 with TRBJ2-1; 9 bases are a match to TRBD1. CDR3 length: 17 residues. The V gene end was trimmed by 2 bases and the J gene end by 1 base; junction bases not matched to a gene: 6. The germline gives CDR1 MDHEN, CDR2 SYDVKM. CDR3 loop: CASSLQDRGFSYNEQFF. CDR3 sequence (DNA): TGTGCCAGCAGTTTACAGGACAGGGGTTTTTCCTACAATGAGCAGTTCTTC.

The chain employs TRBV7-2 and TRBJ1-4, with 8 bases fitting TRBD1. There are 15 residues in the CDR3. CDR1 and CDR2 from the germline V gene are SGHTA and FQGNSA. The V gene end was trimmed by 5 bases and the J gene end by 7 bases; junction bases not matched to a gene: 9. The CDR3 DNA sequence: TGTGCCAGCAGCCCTCAGACAGGGGTCGGTGAAAAACTGTTTTTT. Protein sequence: CASSPQTGVGEKLFF. Full variable domain (missing parts from reference TRBV7-2 and TRBJ1-4): GAGVSQSPSNKVTEKGKDVELRCDPISGHTALYWYRQSLGQGLEFLIYFQGNSAPDKSGLPSDRFSAERTGGSVSTLTIQRTQQEDSAVYLCASSPQTGVGEKLFFGSGTQLSVL.

The chain carries TRBV2 and TRBJ2-7, with D maybe TRBD1 (5 bases). CDR1 is SNHLY, CDR2 FYNNEI, per germline. Trimming stripped 7 bases from V and 6 bases from J, with 13 bases between. The CDR3 runs 12 residues. The CDR3 loop reads CASTATVSEQYF. DNA of the CDR3: TGTGCCAGCACCGCGACAGTATCCGAGCAGTACTTC. Using reference TRBV2 and TRBJ2-7 for the parts outside the CDR3, the full variable domain is EPEVTQTPSHQVTQMGQEVILRCVPISNHLYFYWYRQILGQKVEFLVSFYNNEISEKSEIFDDQFSVERPDGSNFTLKIRSTKLEDSAMYFCASTATVSEQYFGPGTRLTVT.

This clone was counted a single time. J is TRBJ2-3 and V is TRBV5-1; D not resolved. Germline V lookup: CDR1 SGHRS, CDR2 YFSETQ. The CDR3 extends over 16 amino acids. Trimming took 0 bases from V and 0 from J, leaving 11 bases between them. The CDR3 reads CASSLVPLTSTDTQYF. CDR3 DNA: TGCGCCAGCAGCTTGGTGCCGCTCACTAGCACAGATACGCAGTATTTT.

The chain joins TRBV9 to TRBJ2-3, with 7 bases lining up with TRBD1. Germline V CDR1 and CDR2: SGDLS, YYNGEE. The CDR3 totals 13 residues. The V segment lost 3 bases and the J segment 7 bases; nucleotides outside the gene matches: 5. Written as DNA, the CDR3 is TGTGCCAGCAGCGCGACAGGGTTGCATACGCAGTATTTT. This translates into CASSATGLHTQYF.

The chain is built from TRBV6-1 and TRBJ1-6; no reliable D call. Germline CDR1 and CDR2: MNHNS and SASEGT. V was pared by 0 bases and J by 11 bases, with 8 bases between. This CDR3 region has 13 residues. The CDR3 DNA reads as TGTGCCAGCAGTGAAGCGTCCACGGCACCCCTCCACTTT. The encoded protein is CASSEASTAPLHF.

This chain joins TRBV11-3 and TRBJ2-2; D gene ambiguous. The CDR3 sequence is 13 residues long. V lost 5 bases, J lost 4 bases, and 8 bases lay in between. Germline CDR1 SGHNT, CDR2 YENEEA. The CDR3: CASSGRRTGELFF. CDR3 sequence (DNA): TGTGCCAGCAGCGGGCGTCGCACCGGGGAGCTGTTTTTT.

The rearrangement uses TRBV6-1 and TRBJ1-5; weak D call: TRBD1 (6 bases). The CDR3 runs 15 residues. Germline V CDR1 and CDR2: MNHNS, SASEGT. V was clipped by 1 base and J by 5 bases, with 12 bases between them. The CDR3 coding sequence is TGTGCCAGCAGTGAAGGGACAGCAAACCATCAGCCCCAGCATTTT. It is translated as CASSEGTANHQPQHF.

V gene TRBV13 combines with J gene TRBJ2-5, with D perhaps TRBD1 (5 bases). Trimming took off 4 bases at V and 1 base at J, with 10 bases between the two ends. The CDR3 covers 14 residues. Germline-derived CDR1 and CDR2 are PRHDT and FYEKMQ (reference sequence). This chain's CDR3 is CASSYGQGQETQYF. In nucleotides, the CDR3 is TGTGCCAGCAGCTACGGCCAGGGCCAAGAGACCCAGTACTTC.

This clone occurred a few times. The chain links TRBV7-2 to TRBJ2-1; 12 bases are a match to TRBD2. Germline CDR1 SGHTA, CDR2 FQGNSA. J was trimmed by 7 bases and V by 5 bases; bases with no gene match: 6. This CDR3 has 15 residues. CDR3 sequence: CASSLTSGRRNEQFF. DNA of the CDR3: TGTGCCAGCAGCCTCACTAGCGGGAGGAGGAATGAGCAGTTCTTC.

The chain employs TRBV10-3 and TRBJ1-1; 7 nucleotides match TRBD1. V lost 6 bases and J lost 0; bases outside the gene matches: 7. Germline CDR1 is ENHRY and CDR2 is SYGVKD. The CDR3 covers 15 residues. CDR3 in amino acids: CAIRDSGGMNTEAFF. CDR3 bases: TGTGCCATCAGAGATTCAGGGGGGATGAACACTGAAGCTTTCTTT.

The chain combines TRBV19 with TRBJ2-3; no reliable D call. Germline V gives CDR1 LNHDA, CDR2 SQIVND (reference sequence). The CDR3 runs 14 residues. Trimming left V 5 bases short and J 1 base short, with 10 bases between. The CDR3 DNA is TGTGCCAGTAGTTCAGGTTTTGGCACAGATACGCAGTATTTT. Protein sequence: CASSSGFGTDTQYF.

This clone was found a few times. The CDR3 reads CASSLVVAGQETQYF. CDR3 nucleotides: TGTGCCAGCAGCTTGGTGGTAGCGGGACAAGAGACCCAGTACTTC. The rearrangement uses TRBV5-4 and TRBJ2-5, with 8 bases aligning to TRBD2. CDR3 length equals 15 residues. V lost 0 bases, J lost 2 bases, and 3 bases stayed unmatched. The germline V gene encodes CDR1 SGHNT and CDR2 YYREEE (reference sequence). Full variable domain (missing parts from reference TRBV5-4 and TRBJ2-5): ETGVTQSPTHLIKTRGQQVTLRCSSQSGHNTVSWYQQALGQGPQFIFQYYREEENGRGNFPPRFSGLQFPNYSSELNVNALELDDSALYLCASSLVVAGQETQYFGPGTRLLVL.

By share, this clone ranks as medium-sized (0.01 to 0.1%). The gene calls are TRBV20-1 and TRBJ1-4, with unresolved D. From germline, CDR1 is DFQATT and CDR2 SNEGSKA (reference sequence). V lost 2 bases and J lost 6, with 4 bases in between. The CDR3 length is 11 residues. The CDR3: CSARPYEKLFF. CDR3 bases: TGCAGTGCTAGACCCTATGAAAAACTGTTTTTT.

The V gene is TRBV5-1, the J gene TRBJ1-6; D call uncertain. CDR1 and CDR2 from the germline V gene are SGHRS and YFSETQ. Deletions cut 0 bases from V and 0 bases from J, with 10 bases between. The CDR3 is 17 amino acids. The DNA for the CDR3 is TGCGCCAGCAGCTTGGGTGGCGGGAACTCCTATAATTCACCCCTCCACTTT. This translates into CASSLGGGNSYNSPLHF.

The rearrangement uses TRBV11-2 and TRBJ1-4; no firm D call. V gave up 5 bases and J gave up 0 bases, with 4 bases separating them. Germline V gene data show CDR1 as SGHAT and CDR2 as FQNNGV. The CDR3 sequence is 13 residues long. DNA of the CDR3: TGTGCCAGCAGCCGGGCAACTAATGAAAAACTGTTTTTT. As protein: CASSRATNEKLFF.